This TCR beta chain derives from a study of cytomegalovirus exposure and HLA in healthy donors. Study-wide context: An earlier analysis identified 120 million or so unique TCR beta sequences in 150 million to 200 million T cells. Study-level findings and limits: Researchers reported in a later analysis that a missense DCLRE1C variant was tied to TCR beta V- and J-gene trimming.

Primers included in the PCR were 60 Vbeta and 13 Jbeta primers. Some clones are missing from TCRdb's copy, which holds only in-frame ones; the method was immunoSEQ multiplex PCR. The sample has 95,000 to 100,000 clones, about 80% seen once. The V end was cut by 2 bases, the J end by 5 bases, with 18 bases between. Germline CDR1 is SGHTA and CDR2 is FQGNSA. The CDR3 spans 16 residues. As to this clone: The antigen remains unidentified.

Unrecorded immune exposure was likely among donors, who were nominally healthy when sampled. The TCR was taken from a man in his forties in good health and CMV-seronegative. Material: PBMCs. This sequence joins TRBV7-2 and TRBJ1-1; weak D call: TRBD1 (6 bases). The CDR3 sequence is CASSLMAGGLWTEAFF. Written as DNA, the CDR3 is TGTGCCAGCAGCTTAATGGCTGGGGGCCTCTGGACTGAAGCTTTCTTT. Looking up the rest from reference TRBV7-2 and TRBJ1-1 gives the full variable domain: GAGVSQSPSNKVTEKGKDVELRCDPISGHTALYWYRQSLGQGLEFLIYFQGNSAPDKSGLPSDRFSAERTGGSVSTLTIQRTQQEDSAVYLCASSLMAGGLWTEAFFGQGTRLTVV.